The source of this TCR beta chain is a study of blood T cell repertoires in COVID-19 (dated by TCRdb to 2020 to 2022). About the study as a whole: Collaborator samples came from the United States, Italy and Spain and covered acute and convalescent phases of COVID-19. HLA class I and class II types, where available, came from metadata supplied by the sample provider rather than from assay-based typing. The material from the prospective study consisted of cDNA or gDNA derived from T cells, B-cell-depleted T cells, or PBMCs. The repertoires were released in a freely available public database meant as a resource for research on the immune response to SARS-CoV-2. Deeply sampled blood TCRbeta repertoires from subjects exposed to, actively infected with, or recovered from COVID-19 were included in the dataset. Samples were obtained from the ongoing ImmuneRACE study (first 160 participants) and from over 1,000 subjects provided by 6 global collaborators. Sample metadata almost always included a de-identified subject ID, COVID-19 status, age in years and sex.

Trimming takes 3 bases from V and 5 bases from J, and the germline ends sit 14 bases apart. From a lookup of the germline V gene, CDR1 and CDR2 are MNHNS and SASEGT. From its cysteine to its phenylalanine, the CDR3 spans 15 amino acids. The sequence is cut down to CDR3 DNA, 45 bases in frame from base 1. TCRbeta CDR3 regions were amplified from genomic DNA by means of the immunoSEQ Assay, a bias-controlled multiplex PCR. For the original study's pipeline: The number of nucleated cells in each sample was estimated from the amplification of reference gene primers within the assay. To quantify the absolute abundance of each unique TCRbeta CDR3 rearrangement, sequence reads were collapsed and filtered. For each sample, productive Simpson clonality was calculated as the square root of Simpson's diversity index across productive rearrangements. This immuneACCESS table, as held by TCRdb, lists in-frame sequences with V and J called but not all clones. Of the missing ones, under half trace to an unresolved V gene in checked studies; the others have no known cause. V and J calls and clone size are those listed in that table; D and trimming were worked out from the DNA. The sample table lists about 200,000 clones, 88% of them with a count of one. About a sixth of the sample rests with the top ten.

One collaborating source in Seattle enrolled patients while the patients were actively infected and followed the patients over time throughout the course of disease. Each collaborating institution followed its own protocols to collect whole blood in K2EDTA tubes. For TCRbeta analysis, collaborators shipped samples in one of three forms: frozen whole blood, isolated PBMCs, or DNA extracted from either of those sample types. The investigation overall reported the following: The quantity of clinical and demographic metadata differed by source and by participant and was supplied without curation.

Remarks on this clone: The antigen it binds to is not known. Per-nucleotide qualities are absent, and no much larger clonotype sits a single base away.

This TCR was sampled from a man over 45 with COVID-19, enrolled during active disease. Sequencing used peripheral blood. This receptor chain uses TRBV6-1 and TRBJ1-3; a confident D gene designation cannot be given. The CDR3 reads CASSDRGSLRNTIYF. The nucleotide sequence is TGTGCCAGCAGTGACCGGGGTTCGCTTCGAAACACCATATATTTT.